The 13 T cell receptor beta chains listed next were all sequenced from one sample in a study of spatial heterogeneity in lung cancer. Time point defined: sample taken at primary tumor resection. TCRdb processed the 5' RACE reads anew with MiXCR; each CDR3 protein has one entry. The sample lists roughly 48,000 distinct CDR3 sequences; less than 6% were seen once. The sample was PBMCs, taken at surgery. The origin of the receptors is a male donor with early-stage non-small cell lung cancer.

This clonotype was observed at least ten times. This rearrangement joins TRBV11-2 to TRBJ2-7; the D is unclear. Germline CDR1 reads SGHAT; CDR2 reads FQNNGV. V lost 6 bases and J 5 bases, leaving 14 bases between the germline ends. This CDR3 is built from 13 residues. This CDR3 reads CASSLALTDEQYF. The CDR3 nucleotides read TGTGCCAGCAGTCTCGCTCTTACGGACGAGCAGTACTTC.

V usage is TRBV25-1 and J usage is TRBJ2-2; D unresolved. Germline V CDR1 and CDR2: MGHDK, SYGVNS. CDR3 length equals 14 residues. V lost 8 bases and J lost 2, with 12 bases in between. The CDR3 loop reads CASGAQINTGELFF. CDR3 nucleotides: TGTGCCAGCGGCGCCCAAATTAACACCGGGGAGCTGTTTTTT.

In this sample, this clonotype turned up many times. The chain links TRBV27 to TRBJ2-3; 10 bases match TRBD2. With V trimmed by 10 bases and J by 0 bases, 22 bases remained unmatched. This CDR3 comprises 20 residues. Germline V CDR1 and CDR2: MNHEY, SMNVEV (reference sequence). The CDR3 DNA follows: TGTGCCAACAGCCGCCCGTCGGGTAGCGGGAGGCCCTACAGCACAGATACGCAGTATTTT. This sequence encodes CANSRPSGSGRPYSTDTQYF.

This clonotype was picked up many times. The chain combines TRBV5-6 with TRBJ2-3, with 11 bases aligning to TRBD2. The CDR3 is made up of 15 amino acids. Per germline, CDR1 SGHDT and CDR2 YYEEEE. V shed 4 bases, J shed 5 bases, and the junction held 6 bases outside the gene matches. Here the CDR3 reads CASSRGGTSGDTQYF. The DNA for the CDR3 is TGTGCCAGCAGCCGCGGTGGGACTAGCGGAGATACGCAGTATTTT. Combining the CDR3 with reference TRBV5-6 and TRBJ2-3 gives the whole variable domain DAGVTQSPTHLIKTRGQQVTLRCSPKSGHDTVSWYQQALGQGPQFIFQYYEEEERQRGNFPDRFSGHQFPNYSSELNVNALLLGDSALYLCASSRGGTSGDTQYFGPGTRLTVL.

The chain combines TRBV5-1 with TRBJ2-5; TRBD2 matches 10 bases. V trimming: 0 bases; J trimming: 2 bases; junction bases outside the gene matches: 7. Germline loops: CDR1 SGHRS, CDR2 YFSETQ. The CDR3 length is 17 residues. The CDR3 region has the DNA TGCGCCAGCAGCTTGGCCCCGGCTAGCGGGAGACAAGAGACCCAGTACTTC. It encodes CASSLAPASGRQETQYF.

There are many counts of this clonotype. The chain has TRBV25-1 and TRBJ1-1; the D is unclear. The CDR3 totals 12 residues. V lost 3 bases and J lost 3, with 5 bases in between. From germline, CDR1 is MGHDK and CDR2 SYGVNS. CDR3 in amino acids: CASSDWDTEAFF. The CDR3 DNA is TGTGCCAGCAGTGATTGGGACACTGAAGCTTTCTTT.

This clonotype was seen at least ten times. The chain carries TRBV3-1 and TRBJ2-3, with 9 bases that match TRBD2. With V trimmed by 2 bases and J by 4 bases, 7 bases remained unmatched. Germline loops: CDR1 LGHDT, CDR2 YNNKEL (reference sequence). The CDR3 contains 16 residues. The CDR3 coding sequence is TGTGCCAGCAGCCAAACAGCGGGAGGAGTGGCAGATACGCAGTATTTT. This codes for CASSQTAGGVADTQYF.

This clonotype was recorded at least ten times. The J gene is TRBJ2-1, the V gene TRBV20-1; TRBD1 aligns across 9 bases. The V and J ends lost 5 bases and 10 bases, in that order; junction bases with no gene match: 9. CDR3 length: 13 residues. Germline V gene lookup returns CDR1 DFQATT and CDR2 SNEGSKA (reference sequence). This CDR3 is CSAPGDRVLEQFF. CDR3 nucleotides: TGCAGTGCTCCCGGGGACAGGGTGTTAGAGCAGTTCTTC.

This clonotype appeared many times. The chain carries TRBV20-1 and TRBJ1-4; possible D gene TRBD1, 5 bases. The V and J ends lost 4 bases and 4 bases respectively, with 10 bases between them. The CDR3 consists of 13 residues. The germline CDR1 and CDR2 sequences are DFQATT and SNEGSKA (reference sequence). CDR3 protein: CSAIDRLNEKLFF. In nucleotides, the CDR3 is TGCAGTGCTATTGACAGACTTAATGAAAAACTGTTTTTT.

This clonotype was counted a few times. The genes are TRBV19 and TRBJ2-6, with TRBD2 matching 7 bases. Trimming removed 7 bases from V and 1 base from J; junction bases left unmatched: 4. Germline V gene data show CDR1 as LNHDA and CDR2 as SQIVND (reference sequence). The CDR3 is 15 amino acids. The CDR3 is CASTGEGSGANVLTF. Written as DNA, the CDR3 is TGTGCCAGTACGGGGGAGGGATCTGGGGCCAACGTCCTGACTTTC.

This clonotype was counted ten times or more. The chain links TRBV5-6 to TRBJ1-6; D not resolved. Germline CDR1 is SGHDT and CDR2 is YYEEEE. The CDR3 extends over 15 amino acids. Trimming cost V 1 base and J 8 bases, with 13 bases left between them. The CDR3 DNA reads TGTGCCAGCAGCTTGTTAGGCCGGACGGATTCACCCCTCCACTTT. Translating gives CASSLLGRTDSPLHF.

A few counts support this clonotype. This chain links TRBV3-1 with TRBJ2-7; D is uncertain. The V gene's germline CDR1 is LGHDT and CDR2 YNNKEL (reference sequence). The V end lost 4 bases, the J end lost 3 bases, and 13 bases lay between the germline ends. The CDR3 length is 14 residues. The CDR3 region is CASSRTIGVYEQYF. DNA for the CDR3: TGTGCCAGCAGCCGGACCATTGGAGTCTACGAGCAGTACTTC.

About this clonotype itself: This clone may be a read error of a much larger clone one base away. Since the CDR3 does not end with the conserved phenylalanine or tryptophan, this likely comes from a read error. The V call is TRBV29-1, the J call TRBJ1-4; a weak D match, TRBD1 (5 bases). CDR3 length equals 14 residues. Germline V CDR1 and CDR2: SQVTM, ANQGSEA. V lost 7 bases, J lost 4 bases, and 16 bases lay in between. This CDR3 is CSARPQGINEKLFL. The CDR3 DNA reads as TGCAGCGCCCGACCTCAGGGAATTAATGAAAAACTGTTTTTA.